A single sample is the source of the 14 T cell receptor beta chains below, sequenced in a study of shared clonotypes between healthy human individuals. Clones were sequenced by immunoSEQ multiplex PCR, and TCRdb holds only the in-frame ones, with some missing. Of more than 850,000 clones listed, 75% to 80% were seen once; the top ten hold roughly 0.56%. Input material: memory CD4+ T cells from PBMCs. Subset indicated: CD45RA-negative fraction. The origin of the receptors is a man younger than 30 in good health. Some clones in this sample may be carry-over from other donors' samples.

In its sample, this clone was seen once. This chain connects TRBV7-2 to TRBJ1-5; 8 bases fit TRBD1. Germline V CDR1 and CDR2: SGHTA, FQGNSA. This CDR3 is built from 15 residues. Losses at the gene ends were 5 bases for V and 6 bases for J; bases not matched to a gene: 9. Here the CDR3 DNA reads TGTGCCAGCAGCCCCCAGGCAGGGGGCTCTCAGCCCCAGCATTTT. It is translated as CASSPQAGGSQPQHF.

CDR3 DNA: TGTGCCAGCTGGACCCAGGGACGCCCCTACGAGCAGTACTTC. Translated: CASWTQGRPYEQYF. This chain uses TRBV28 with TRBJ2-7; D might be TRBD1 or TRBD2, each matching 5 bases. The CDR3 extends over 14 amino acids. Germline CDR1 and CDR2: MDHEN and SYDVKM. V lost 8 bases and J 2 bases, leaving 16 bases between the germline ends.

This clone was counted once. This sample includes further DNA sequences coding for the same CDR3. The chain recombines TRBV18 with TRBJ2-5, with a tentative D call TRBD2 (6 bases). V was cut by 3 bases and J by 5 bases, with 10 bases left in between. The CDR3 is 13 amino acids. Germline values: CDR1 KGHSH, CDR2 LQKENI. The CDR3 nucleotides read TGTGCCAGCTCACCGCCAGGGAGGGAGACCCAGTACTTC. Translated: CASSPPGRETQYF. The full variable domain, rest sourced from reference TRBV18 and TRBJ2-5, is NAGVMQNPRHLVRRRGQEARLRCSPMKGHSHVYWYRQLPEEGLKFMVYLQKENIIDESGMPKERFSAEFPKEGPSILRIQQVVRGDSAAYFCASSPPGRETQYFGPGTRLLVL.

Comment on this clone: The same CDR3 can be traced to other DNA sequences in this sample. This chain joins TRBV2 and TRBJ2-7; 8 bases fit TRBD2. The junction had 5 bases not matched to a gene; V was cut back by 6 bases and J by 1 base. Looked up from germline, CDR1 is SNHLY and CDR2 is FYNNEI. The CDR3 extends over 14 amino acids. The CDR3 DNA follows: TGTGCCAGCAGCCGCAGCGGGAGTTCCTACGAGCAGTACTTC. It encodes CASSRSGSSYEQYF.

The chain recombines TRBV7-9 with TRBJ2-5, with D unresolved. The CDR3 sequence is 15 residues long. Germline values: CDR1 SEHNR, CDR2 FQNEAQ (reference sequence). V lost 0 bases and J lost 0, with 8 bases in between. The CDR3 DNA is TGTGCCAGCAGCTTAGCGTACTCATACCAAGAGACCCAGTACTTC. Its protein is CASSLAYSYQETQYF.

This clone was picked up a small number of times. This chain links TRBV5-5 with TRBJ1-1; unclear D gene. The V end lost 2 bases, the J end lost 4 bases, and 9 bases lay between the germline ends. The CDR3 sequence is 13 residues long. CDR1 and CDR2 from the germline V gene are SGHKS and YYEKEE (reference sequence). In nucleotides, the CDR3 is TGTGCCAGCAGCTTCGGCCCCCTCACTGAAGCTTTCTTT. Its translation: CASSFGPLTEAFF.

This chain links TRBV5-4 with TRBJ2-1, with 11 bases aligning to TRBD2. The CDR3 spans 16 residues. V gave up 4 bases and J gave up 3 bases; unmatched junction bases: 6. Germline CDR1 SGHNT, CDR2 YYREEE (reference sequence). DNA for the CDR3: TGTGCCAGCAGCACCAAGACTAGCGGGAACTACAATGAGCAGTTCTTC. It specifies CASSTKTSGNYNEQFF.

This clone showed up just a few times. This chain links TRBV11-2 with TRBJ2-7, with D unresolved. This CDR3 is built from 11 residues. V shed 5 bases and J shed 9 bases, with 11 bases lying between them. The germline CDR1 and CDR2 sequences are SGHAT and FQNNGV. The CDR3 bases are TGTGCCAGCAGCCGGTTAGGTGGGCAGTACTTC. It specifies CASSRLGGQYF.

The chain is built from TRBV7-9 and TRBJ1-4; 11 positions agree with TRBD1. The CDR3 is 16 amino acids. Per the germline V gene, CDR1 is SEHNR and CDR2 is FQNEAQ (reference sequence). The trim removed 1 base at V and 8 bases at J, leaving 6 bases unmatched. CDR3 in DNA: TGTGCCAGCAGCTTAGGTCTGCGGACAGGGGGCGAAAAACTGTTTTTT. Protein: CASSLGLRTGGEKLFF.

The CDR3 sequence: CASSREMTSGIYTDTQYF. The DNA for the CDR3 is TGCGCCAGCAGCCGAGAAATGACTAGCGGGATCTACACAGATACGCAGTATTTT. The rearrangement joins TRBV4-3 to TRBJ2-3; 11 bases fit TRBD2. The CDR3 length is 18 residues. Germline CDR1 reads LGHNA; CDR2 reads YSLEER. The V gene end was trimmed by 4 bases and the J gene end by 2 bases; junction bases not matched to a gene: 11.

V usage is TRBV29-1 and J usage is TRBJ2-5, with 11 bases aligning to TRBD2. Unmatched junction bases numbered 3, after V lost 3 bases and J lost 9 bases. The CDR3 has 12 amino acids. Per the germline V gene, CDR1 is SQVTM and CDR2 is ANQGSEA. As DNA, the CDR3 is TGCAGCGTTGATATAGCGGGAGGGTCCCAGTACTTC. The encoded protein is CSVDIAGGSQYF.

The genes are TRBV6-1 and TRBJ2-3; TRBD1 matches at 8 bases. This CDR3 contains 15 residues. Germline CDR1 reads MNHNS; CDR2 reads SASEGT. V lost 6 bases, J lost 1 base, and 6 bases stayed unmatched. CDR3 coding DNA: TGTGCCAGCAGCCGAGGGGACAGGCGCACAGATACGCAGTATTTT. It translates to CASSRGDRRTDTQYF.

The chain couples TRBV6-6 to TRBJ2-5, with 8 bases fitting TRBD1. Germline trimming cut 6 bases from V and 6 bases from J; bases unmatched to any gene: 12. CDR1 and CDR2 (germline): MNHNY, SVGAGI (reference sequence). CDR3 size: 15 residues. The CDR3 here is CASRDTGQGLQTQYF. The CDR3 DNA reads as TGTGCCAGCAGGGATACCGGACAGGGTCTTCAGACCCAGTACTTC.

Notes on this clone: A much larger clone differs from this one at a single base, so this may be a read error. Other DNA sequences in the same sample also yield this CDR3. The rearrangement joins TRBV18 to TRBJ1-5; D ambiguous. CDR1 KGHSH and CDR2 LQKENI come from the germline V gene. Trimming cost V 2 bases and J 2 bases, with 4 bases left between them. This CDR3 is 13 amino acids long. The CDR3 nucleotides are TGTGCCAGCTCACCAACCGGCAATCAGCCCCAGCATTTT. It codes for CASSPTGNQPQHF.